The clone carrying this TCR beta chain occurred once. What it binds is not known. This CDR3 spans 13 amino acids. Germline CDR1 is SQVTM and CDR2 is ANQGSEA. V was clipped by 3 bases and J by 7 bases, with 15 bases between them. The data belong to a study of cytomegalovirus exposure and HLA in healthy donors. Notes on the study in general: Judged likely to be a sequencing artifact was a cluster of highly shared sequence variants. In a later analysis, about 17,000 TCR beta sequences were associated with HLA alleles at 0.05 false discovery rate.

Use of 60 Vbeta and 13 Jbeta primers characterized the PCR. The protocol was immunoSEQ multiplex PCR, while the TCRdb copy is restricted to in-frame clones and leaves out a portion. Among 130,000 or so clones, 60% to 80% were seen once, and the ten largest hold roughly 7.3%. The sequence came from a male donor in good health and CMV-seronegative. The source material was PBMCs. The V and J genes are TRBV29-1 and TRBJ1-2; D might be TRBD1 (5 bases). In DNA, the CDR3 is TGCAGCGTTGAGAGGGACCGCGGGGTTGGCTACACCTTC. Protein sequence: CSVERDRGVGYTF.